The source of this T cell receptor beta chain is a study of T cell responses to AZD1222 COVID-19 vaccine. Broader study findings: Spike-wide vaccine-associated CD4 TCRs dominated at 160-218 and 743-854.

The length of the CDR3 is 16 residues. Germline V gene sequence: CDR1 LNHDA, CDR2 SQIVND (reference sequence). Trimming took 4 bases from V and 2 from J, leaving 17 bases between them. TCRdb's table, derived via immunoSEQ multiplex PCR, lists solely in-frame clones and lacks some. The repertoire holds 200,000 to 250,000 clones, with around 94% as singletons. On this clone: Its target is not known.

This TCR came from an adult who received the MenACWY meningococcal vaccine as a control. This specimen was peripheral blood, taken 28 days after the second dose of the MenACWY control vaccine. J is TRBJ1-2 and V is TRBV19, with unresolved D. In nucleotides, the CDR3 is TGTGCCAGTAGTACAGCTGGGGTCATCGAAAACTATGGCTACACCTTC. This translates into CASSTAGVIENYGYTF.